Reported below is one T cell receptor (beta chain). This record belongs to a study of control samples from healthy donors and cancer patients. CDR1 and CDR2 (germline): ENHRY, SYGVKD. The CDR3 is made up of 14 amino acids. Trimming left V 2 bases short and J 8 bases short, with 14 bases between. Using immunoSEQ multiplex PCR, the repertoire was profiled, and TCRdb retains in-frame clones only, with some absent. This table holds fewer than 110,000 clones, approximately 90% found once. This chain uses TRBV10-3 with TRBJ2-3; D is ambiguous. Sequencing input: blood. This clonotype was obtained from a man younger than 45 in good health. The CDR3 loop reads CAISEAGVGVTQYF. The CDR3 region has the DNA TGTGCCATCAGTGAGGCCGGAGTCGGAGTTACGCAGTATTTT.